The entry below gives a single T cell receptor beta chain sequence along with its context. This clone's antigen is unknown. Base qualities are not at hand, and no much larger clone is one base apart. The time point label of this sample denotes: cycle 4 day 1 (C4D1), after 5 to 7 weeks of nivolumab. All trial patients had relapsed after autologous stem cell transplantation, with cohorts A, B and C differing in prior brentuximab vedotin exposure. Using a Miltenyi CD8+ T cell isolation kit, CD8+ T cells were purified from thawed PBMCs through magnetic negative selection. The trial cohort comprised around 60 patients with relapsed/refractory classical Hodgkin lymphoma whose best overall responses were complete response, partial response or progressive disease. Single-agent nivolumab was administered to trial patients in the multi-cohort phase II CheckMate 205 trial. An independent review committee assessed best overall response by applying the 2007 International Working Group response criteria. PBMCs from the trial were collected at three points: immediately before nivolumab initiation (C1D1), and during therapy at cycle 2 day 1 and cycle 4 day 1. Peripheral blood was collected in 8 mL Vacutainer Cell Preparation Tubes, from which PBMCs were isolated by centrifugation and then cryopreserved. Purified CD4+ and CD8+ fractions were prepared only for cases where an additional PBMC sample was available. Magnetically labelled cells were removed on LS columns in a quadroMACS separator, and the flow-through was retained as the purified fraction.

This record comes from a study of PD-1 blockade in classical Hodgkin lymphoma (dated by TCRdb to 2018 to 2020). About the full investigation: Nivolumab dosing was 3 mg/kg intravenously every 2 weeks, continuing until either disease progression or unacceptable toxicity. The study used CyTOF and TCR beta sequencing to define a peripheral blood immune signature of response to PD-1 blockade in classical Hodgkin lymphoma.

The Qiagen DNeasy kit was used to extract genomic DNA both from unsorted PBMCs and from the negatively selected CD4+ and CD8+ fractions. TCR beta CDR3 regions were subjected to amplification by immunoSEQ multiplex PCR with primers that anneal to V and J segments. A synthetic immune receptor repertoire was used to minimize amplification bias, and any residual bias was removed computationally once sequencing was done. Per the source publication's procedure: Custom Python scripts were used to quantify repertoire diversity as the Shannon entropy index. Unsorted, CD4+ and CD8+ repertoires were examined separately, except in combined analyses, for which CD4+ and CD8+ sequences were merged in silico. A clone was considered expanded if an increase in frequency of at least 2-fold after treatment relative to C1D1 was found, and a pseudocount of 0.5 was applied to clones undetected at baseline. Singleton clones were defined as clones with 0 or 1 copy at C1D1, and non-singleton clones were defined as clones with 2 or more copies. By matching protein sequences in sorted samples from the same patient, clones expanded in unsorted samples were annotated as CD4+, CD8+ or unknown. Wilcoxon tests were applied to paired samples to test diversity changes from C1D1 to C4D1. The table was pulled from immuneACCESS by TCRdb, which kept in-frame rearrangements only. Such tables lose some clones; where checked, under half of the loss comes from unresolved V genes, and the rest has no known cause. D and trimming were read from the DNA, whereas the V and J calls and clone size are those reported in that table. Counted in this sample were approximately 4,000 clones; approximately 70% of them appeared once. The ten largest clones take up more than 20% of the sample.

Paper-wide results and their limitations: Baseline diversity similar to that of newly diagnosed patients was observed in trial patients achieving complete response, whereas significantly lower diversity was observed in partial responders and progressors. A significant rise by C4D1 was seen in CD4+ but not CD8+ TCR diversity (p=0.0027 vs p=0.16), with the rise being most apparent in complete responders (p=0.02). Only a single clinical trial cohort was studied, and what caused the repertoire differences, possibly disease activity or prior therapy, remained undefined. Baseline TCR diversity was reported to be lower in newly diagnosed patients than in healthy donors, and even lower in relapsed/refractory patients. Lower diversity was seen in patients whose nivolumab began less than 1 year after ASCT, and these patients were left out of later analyses so that immune reconstitution would not confound the results.

Trimming at the junction amounts to 2 bases on V and 4 bases on J, and the germline ends lie 8 bases apart. CDR1 and CDR2, looked up from the germline V gene, are MGHRA and YSYEKL. Reading from cysteine to phenylalanine, the CDR3 counts 13 amino acids. The retained sequence is limited to the CDR3, 39 bases, with the frame set at the first base. The chain was built from TRBV4-1 and TRBJ2-5; the D region possibly corresponds to TRBD1 (6 bases align). The specimen was CD8+ T cells from blood, collected before the fourth cycle of nivolumab. The TCR comes from a human donor with classical Hodgkin lymphoma. The nucleotides read TGCGCCAGCAGCCAAACGACAGGAGAGACCCAGTACTTC. It specifies CASSQTTGETQYF.